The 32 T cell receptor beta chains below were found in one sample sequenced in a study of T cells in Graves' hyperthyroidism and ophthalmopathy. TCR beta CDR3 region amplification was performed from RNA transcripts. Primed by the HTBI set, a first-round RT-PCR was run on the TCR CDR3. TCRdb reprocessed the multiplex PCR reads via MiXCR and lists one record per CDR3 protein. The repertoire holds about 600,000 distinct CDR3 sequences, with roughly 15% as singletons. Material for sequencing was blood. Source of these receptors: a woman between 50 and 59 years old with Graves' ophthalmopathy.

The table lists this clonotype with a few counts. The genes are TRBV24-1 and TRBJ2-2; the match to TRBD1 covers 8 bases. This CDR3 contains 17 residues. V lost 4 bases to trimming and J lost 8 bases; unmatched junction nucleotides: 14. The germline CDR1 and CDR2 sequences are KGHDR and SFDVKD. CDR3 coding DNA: TGTGCCACCAGTGACCGGAGGACAGGGACGCTGTTTGGGGAGCTGTTTTTT. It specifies CATSDRRTGTLFGELFF.

The CDR3 loop is CASSELAGGFDEQFF. CDR3 coding DNA: TGTGCCAGCAGTGAACTAGCGGGAGGCTTCGATGAGCAGTTCTTC. The gene calls are TRBV25-1 and TRBJ2-1, with 11 bases that match TRBD2. V shed 2 bases, J shed 8 bases, and the junction held 5 bases outside the gene matches. Germline CDR1 MGHDK, CDR2 SYGVNS. The CDR3 has 15 amino acids. Together with reference TRBV25-1 and TRBJ2-1, the CDR3 gives the full variable domain: EADIYQTPRYLVIGTGKKITLECSQTMGHDKMYWYQQDPGMELHLIHYSYGVNSTEKGDLSSESTVSRIRTEHFPLTLESARPSHTSQYLCASSELAGGFDEQFFGPGTRLTVL.

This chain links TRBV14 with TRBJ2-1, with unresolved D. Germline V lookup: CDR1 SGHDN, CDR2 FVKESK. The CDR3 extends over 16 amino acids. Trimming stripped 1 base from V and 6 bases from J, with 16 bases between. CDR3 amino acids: CASSQGNPIRFNEQFF. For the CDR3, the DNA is TGTGCCAGCAGCCAAGGAAACCCGATACGGTTCAATGAGCAGTTCTTC.

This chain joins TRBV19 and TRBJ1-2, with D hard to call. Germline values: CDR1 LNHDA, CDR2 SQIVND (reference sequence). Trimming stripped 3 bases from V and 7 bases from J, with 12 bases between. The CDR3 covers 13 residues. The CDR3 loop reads CASSIRGDGGYTF. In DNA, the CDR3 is TGTGCCAGTAGTATTCGGGGAGATGGTGGCTACACCTTC.

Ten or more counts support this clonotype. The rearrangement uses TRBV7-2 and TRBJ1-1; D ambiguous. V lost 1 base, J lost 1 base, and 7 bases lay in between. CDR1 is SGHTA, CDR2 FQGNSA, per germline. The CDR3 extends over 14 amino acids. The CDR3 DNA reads TGTGCCAGCAGCTTAGTTGCCAGGAACACTGAAGCTTTCTTT. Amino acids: CASSLVARNTEAFF. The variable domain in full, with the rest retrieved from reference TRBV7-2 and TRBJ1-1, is GAGVSQSPSNKVTEKGKDVELRCDPISGHTALYWYRQSLGQGLEFLIYFQGNSAPDKSGLPSDRFSAERTGGSVSTLTIQRTQQEDSAVYLCASSLVARNTEAFFGQGTRLTVV.

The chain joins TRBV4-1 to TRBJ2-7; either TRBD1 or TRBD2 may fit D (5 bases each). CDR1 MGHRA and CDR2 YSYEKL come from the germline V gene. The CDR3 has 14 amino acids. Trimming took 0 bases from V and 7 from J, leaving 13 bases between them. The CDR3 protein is CASSQEQEAEEQYF. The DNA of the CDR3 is TGCGCCAGCAGCCAAGAACAGGAGGCGGAGGAGCAGTACTTC.

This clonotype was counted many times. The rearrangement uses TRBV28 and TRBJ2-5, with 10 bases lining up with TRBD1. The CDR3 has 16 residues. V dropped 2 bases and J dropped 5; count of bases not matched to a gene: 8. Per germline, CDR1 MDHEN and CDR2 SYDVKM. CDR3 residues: CASSLEETGGAETQYF. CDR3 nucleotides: TGTGCCAGCAGTTTAGAGGAGACAGGGGGCGCGGAGACCCAGTACTTC.

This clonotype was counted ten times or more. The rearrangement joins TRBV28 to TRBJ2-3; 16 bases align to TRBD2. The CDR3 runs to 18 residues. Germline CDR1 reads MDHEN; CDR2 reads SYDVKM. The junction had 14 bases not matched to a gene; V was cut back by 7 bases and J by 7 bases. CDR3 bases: TGTGCCAGCAACTATCCCGGGACTAGCGGGAGGGACTTTTATACGCAGTATTTT. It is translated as CASNYPGTSGRDFYTQYF.

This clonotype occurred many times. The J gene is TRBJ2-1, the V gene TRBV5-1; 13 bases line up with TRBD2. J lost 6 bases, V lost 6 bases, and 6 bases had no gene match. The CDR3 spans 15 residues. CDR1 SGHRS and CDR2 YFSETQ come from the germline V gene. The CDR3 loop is CASKRTSGSGNEQFF. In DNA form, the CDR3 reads TGCGCCAGCAAGCGGACTAGCGGGAGTGGCAATGAGCAGTTCTTC.

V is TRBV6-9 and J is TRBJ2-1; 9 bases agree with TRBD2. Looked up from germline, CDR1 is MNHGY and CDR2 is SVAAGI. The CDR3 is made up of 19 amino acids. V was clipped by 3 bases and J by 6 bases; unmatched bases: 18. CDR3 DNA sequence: TGTGCCAGCAGTTACTTCGCAAGCCTTAGCGGGAGAGAGGGCAATGAGCAGTTCTTC. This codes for CASSYFASLSGREGNEQFF.

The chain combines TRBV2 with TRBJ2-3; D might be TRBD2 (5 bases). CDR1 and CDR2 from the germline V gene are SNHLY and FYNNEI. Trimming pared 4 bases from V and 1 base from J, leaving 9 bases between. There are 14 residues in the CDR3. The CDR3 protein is CASSGVSGTDTQYF. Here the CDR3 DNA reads TGTGCCAGCAGTGGGGTTAGCGGCACAGATACGCAGTATTTT.

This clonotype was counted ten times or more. Here the CDR3 DNA reads TGTGCCAGCAGTTTCCGGGATGGAAACACCATATATTTT. It is translated as CASSFRDGNTIYF. The genes are TRBV28 and TRBJ1-3; D is unclear. The CDR3 is made up of 13 amino acids. Per the germline V gene, CDR1 is MDHEN and CDR2 is SYDVKM. V was clipped by 3 bases and J by 3 bases, with 6 bases between them.

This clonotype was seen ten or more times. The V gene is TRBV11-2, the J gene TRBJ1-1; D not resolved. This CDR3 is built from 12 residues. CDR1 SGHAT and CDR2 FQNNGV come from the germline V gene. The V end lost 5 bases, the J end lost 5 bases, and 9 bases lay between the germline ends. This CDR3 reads CASSQSWTEAFF. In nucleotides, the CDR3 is TGTGCCAGCAGCCAGAGCTGGACTGAAGCTTTCTTT.

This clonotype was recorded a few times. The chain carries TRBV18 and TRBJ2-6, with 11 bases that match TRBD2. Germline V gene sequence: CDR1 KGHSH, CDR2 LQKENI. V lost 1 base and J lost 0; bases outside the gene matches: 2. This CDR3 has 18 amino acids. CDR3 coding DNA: TGTGCCAGCTCACCACTTAGCGGGAGGGCCTCTGGGGCCAACGTCCTGACTTTC. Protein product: CASSPLSGRASGANVLTF.

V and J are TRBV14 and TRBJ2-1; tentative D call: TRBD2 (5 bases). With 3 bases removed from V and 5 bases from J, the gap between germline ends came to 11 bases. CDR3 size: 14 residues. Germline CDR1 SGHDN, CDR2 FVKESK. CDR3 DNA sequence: TGTGCCAGCAGCCATCTACAGCGGAACAATGAGCAGTTCTTC. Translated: CASSHLQRNNEQFF.

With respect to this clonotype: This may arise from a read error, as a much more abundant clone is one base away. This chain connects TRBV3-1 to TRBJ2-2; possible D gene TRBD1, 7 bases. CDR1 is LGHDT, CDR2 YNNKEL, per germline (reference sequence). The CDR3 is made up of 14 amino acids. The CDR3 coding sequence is TGTGCCGGCAGCCAAGGCAGGGGGGCCGGGGAGCTGTTTTTT. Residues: CAGSQGRGAGELFF.

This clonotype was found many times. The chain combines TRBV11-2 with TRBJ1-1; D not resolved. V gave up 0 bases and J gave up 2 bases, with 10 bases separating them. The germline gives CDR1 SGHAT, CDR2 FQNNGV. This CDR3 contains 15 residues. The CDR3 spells CASSLEGGFNTEAFF. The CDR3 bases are TGTGCCAGCAGCTTAGAAGGTGGTTTCAACACTGAAGCTTTCTTT.

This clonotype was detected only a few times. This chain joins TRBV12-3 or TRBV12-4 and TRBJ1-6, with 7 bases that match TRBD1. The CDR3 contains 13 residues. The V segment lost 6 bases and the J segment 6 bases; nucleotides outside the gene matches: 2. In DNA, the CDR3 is TGTGCCAGCAGGAACAGGGGTAATTCACCCCTCCACTTT. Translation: CASRNRGNSPLHF.

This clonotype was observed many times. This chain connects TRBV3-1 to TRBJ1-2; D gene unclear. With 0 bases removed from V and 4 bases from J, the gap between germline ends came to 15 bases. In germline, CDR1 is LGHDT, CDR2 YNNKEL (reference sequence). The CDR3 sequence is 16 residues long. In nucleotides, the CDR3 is TGTGCCAGCAGCCAAGACAGGACCCTGAACCTCTATGGCTACACCTTC. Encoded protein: CASSQDRTLNLYGYTF.

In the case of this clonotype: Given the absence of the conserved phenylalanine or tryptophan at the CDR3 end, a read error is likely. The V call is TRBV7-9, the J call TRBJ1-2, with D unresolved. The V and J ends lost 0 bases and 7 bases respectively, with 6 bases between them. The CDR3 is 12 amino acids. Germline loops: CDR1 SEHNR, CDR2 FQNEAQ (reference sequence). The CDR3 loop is CASSLAGVGYTL. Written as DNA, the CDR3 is TGTGCCAGCAGCTTAGCCGGGGTTGGCTACACCCTC.

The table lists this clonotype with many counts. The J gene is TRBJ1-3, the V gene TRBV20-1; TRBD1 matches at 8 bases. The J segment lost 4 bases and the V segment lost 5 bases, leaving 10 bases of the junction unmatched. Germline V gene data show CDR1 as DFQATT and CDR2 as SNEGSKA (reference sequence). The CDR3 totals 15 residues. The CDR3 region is CSARTPRDRGNTIYF. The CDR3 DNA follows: TGCAGTGCTCGGACGCCCCGGGACAGGGGAAACACCATATATTTT.

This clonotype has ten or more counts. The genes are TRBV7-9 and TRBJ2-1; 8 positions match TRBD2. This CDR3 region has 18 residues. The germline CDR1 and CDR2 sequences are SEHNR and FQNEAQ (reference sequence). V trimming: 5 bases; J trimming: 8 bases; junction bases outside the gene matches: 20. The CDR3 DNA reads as TGTGCCAGCAGCCGGATCAGGGATCACGGGACTAGACGCCATGAGCAGTTCTTC. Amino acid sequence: CASSRIRDHGTRRHEQFF.

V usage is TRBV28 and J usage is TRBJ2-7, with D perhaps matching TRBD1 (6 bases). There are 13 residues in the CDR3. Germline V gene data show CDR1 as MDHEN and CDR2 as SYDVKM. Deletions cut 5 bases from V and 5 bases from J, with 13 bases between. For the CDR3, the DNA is TGTGCCAGCAGTACAACTTACAGGGACGAGCAGTACTTC. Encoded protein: CASSTTYRDEQYF.

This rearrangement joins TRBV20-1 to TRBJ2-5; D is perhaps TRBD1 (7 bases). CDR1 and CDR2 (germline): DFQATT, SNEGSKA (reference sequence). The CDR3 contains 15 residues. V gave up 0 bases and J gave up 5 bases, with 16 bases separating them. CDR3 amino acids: CSARDRRGRMETQYF. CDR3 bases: TGCAGTGCTAGAGATAGGAGGGGGCGTATGGAGACCCAGTACTTC.

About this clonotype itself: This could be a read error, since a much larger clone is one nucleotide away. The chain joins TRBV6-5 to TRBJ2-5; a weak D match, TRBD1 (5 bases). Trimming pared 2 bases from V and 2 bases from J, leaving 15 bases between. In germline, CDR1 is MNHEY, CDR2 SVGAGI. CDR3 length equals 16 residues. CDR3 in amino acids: CASSYRTPGFQETQYF. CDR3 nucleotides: TGTGCCAGCAGTTACAGGACACCCGGGTTTCAAGAGACCCAGTACTTC.

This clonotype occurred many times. The CDR3 DNA reads TGTGCCAGCAGCCACTATGGGGCTAGCGCGTACAATGAGCAGTTCTTC. As protein: CASSHYGASAYNEQFF. The genes are TRBV6-2 or TRBV6-3 and TRBJ2-1; weak D call: TRBD2 (6 bases). CDR1 MNHEY and CDR2 SVGEGT come from the germline V gene. CDR3 length: 16 residues. The ends were cut back, 6 bases at V and 4 bases at J, with 19 bases in the middle.

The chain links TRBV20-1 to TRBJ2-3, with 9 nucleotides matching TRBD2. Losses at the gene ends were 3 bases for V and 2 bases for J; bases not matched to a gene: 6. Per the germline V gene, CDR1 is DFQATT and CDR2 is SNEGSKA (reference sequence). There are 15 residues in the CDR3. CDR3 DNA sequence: TGCAGTGCTAGCGGTCTAGCGGGGAACACAGATACGCAGTATTTT. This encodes CSASGLAGNTDTQYF.

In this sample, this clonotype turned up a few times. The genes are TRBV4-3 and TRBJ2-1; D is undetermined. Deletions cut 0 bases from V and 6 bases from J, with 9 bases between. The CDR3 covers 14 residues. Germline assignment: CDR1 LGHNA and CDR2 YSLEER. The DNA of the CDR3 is TGCGCCAGCAGCCAAGATGGCGCTATCAATGAGCAGTTCTTC. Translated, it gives CASSQDGAINEQFF.

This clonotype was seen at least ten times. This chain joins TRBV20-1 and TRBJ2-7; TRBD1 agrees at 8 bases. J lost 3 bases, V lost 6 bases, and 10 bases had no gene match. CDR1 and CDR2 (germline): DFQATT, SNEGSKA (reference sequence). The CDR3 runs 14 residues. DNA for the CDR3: TGCAGTGCCATTGGGACAGGAACCATCTACGAGCAGTACTTC. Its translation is CSAIGTGTIYEQYF.

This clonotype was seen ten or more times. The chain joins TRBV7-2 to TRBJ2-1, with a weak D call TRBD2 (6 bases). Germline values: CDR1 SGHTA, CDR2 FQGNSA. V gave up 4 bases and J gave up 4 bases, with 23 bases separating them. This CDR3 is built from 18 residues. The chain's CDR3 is CASSSLWGRGGGYNEQFF. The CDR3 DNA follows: TGTGCCAGCAGCTCCCTGTGGGGTCGGGGAGGAGGGTACAATGAGCAGTTCTTC.

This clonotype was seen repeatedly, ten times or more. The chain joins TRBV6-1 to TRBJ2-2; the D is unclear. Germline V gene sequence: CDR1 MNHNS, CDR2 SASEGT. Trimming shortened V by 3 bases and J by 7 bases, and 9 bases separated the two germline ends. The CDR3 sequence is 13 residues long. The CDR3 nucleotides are TGTGCCAGCAGTGAGGTCGTATACGGGGAGCTGTTTTTT. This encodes CASSEVVYGELFF.

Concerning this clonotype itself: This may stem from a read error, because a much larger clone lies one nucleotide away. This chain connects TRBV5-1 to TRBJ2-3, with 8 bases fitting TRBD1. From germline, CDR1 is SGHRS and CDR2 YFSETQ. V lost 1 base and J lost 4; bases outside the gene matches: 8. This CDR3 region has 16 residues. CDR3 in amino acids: CASSLNGRGQADTQYF. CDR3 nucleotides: TGCGCCAGCAGCTTGAATGGCAGGGGGCAAGCAGATACGCAGTATTTT.